What follows is one T cell receptor beta chain and its context. Investigators isolated RNA and reverse transcribed it into cDNA to act as the sequencing template. Some clones are missing from TCRdb's copy, which holds only in-frame ones; the method was immunoSEQ multiplex PCR. The repertoire holds under 200,000 clones, with 60% to 75% as singletons. The data stem from a study of CD8+ T cells in alopecia areata. The CDR3 consists of 14 residues. Germline V gene sequence: CDR1 SQVTM, CDR2 ANQGSEA. V shed 4 bases and J shed 8 bases, with 18 bases lying between them. The sample's treatment: oral pan-JAK inhibitor, 5-10 mg twice daily.

V is TRBV29-1 and J is TRBJ2-1, with D hard to call. This clonotype was obtained from a human donor with alopecia areata. Source: CD4+ T cells sorted from blood, taken at week 24, from a patient treated with tofacitinib. CDR3 sequence: CSVGFRSLHHEQFF. Written as DNA, the CDR3 is TGCAGCGTTGGTTTCAGATCCCTACACCATGAGCAGTTCTTC.